A single sample gave rise to the 30 T cell receptor beta chains below, sequenced in a study of shared clonotypes between healthy human individuals (TCRdb year 2020). Library method: the immunoSEQ multiplex PCR assay. TCRdb stores this immuneACCESS table with in-frame sequences only. Part of the clones is absent; in the studies checked, under half of the shortfall reflects unresolved V genes, and no reason is known for the rest. Present in this sample are some 1.5 million clones, under 99% of which were seen just once. About 0.42% of the sample belongs to the ten largest clones. The sample consisted of naive CD4+ T cells sorted from blood. Sample cell subset or site, as interpreted from the label and publication: CD45RA+ positively selected. All receptors derive from a man younger than 40 in good health.

The J gene is TRBJ2-7, the V gene TRBV7-2; D tentatively fits TRBD1 or TRBD2 (5 bases each). The length of the CDR3 is 14 residues. V was cut by 3 bases and J by 0 bases, with 9 bases left in between. The germline CDR1 and CDR2 sequences are SGHTA and FQGNSA. CDR3 coding DNA: TGTGCCAGCAGCTTCCGGGACGGCTCCTACGAGCAGTACTTC. Protein sequence: CASSFRDGSYEQYF. The entire variable domain, with the rest obtained from reference TRBV7-2 and TRBJ2-7, is as follows: GAGVSQSPSNKVTEKGKDVELRCDPISGHTALYWYRQSLGQGLEFLIYFQGNSAPDKSGLPSDRFSAERTGGSVSTLTIQRTQQEDSAVYLCASSFRDGSYEQYFGPGTRLTVT.

Turning to this clone: Other DNA sequences in this sample translate to the same CDR3. The CDR3 coding sequence is TGTGCCAGCAGCCAAGGAGGGTACGAGCAGTACTTC. Its translation is CASSQGGYEQYF. The chain has TRBV14 and TRBJ2-7, with D perhaps TRBD2 (5 bases). Trimming cost V 1 base and J 4 bases, with 5 bases left between them. The CDR3 extends over 12 amino acids. Germline CDR1 and CDR2: SGHDN and FVKESK.

The chain joins TRBV19 to TRBJ2-1; possible D gene TRBD2, 5 bases. The CDR3 spans 17 residues. Germline CDR1 is LNHDA and CDR2 is SQIVND (reference sequence). Trimming left V 6 bases short and J 4 bases short, with 22 bases between. In DNA form, the CDR3 reads TGTGCCAGTAGCCTCCACGTCGGACTCCAAGCTTACAATGAGCAGTTCTTC. It specifies CASSLHVGLQAYNEQFF.

This clone was recorded only once. The sample contains more than one DNA sequence encoding this CDR3. The chain employs TRBV18 and TRBJ2-3; D ambiguous. Between the trimmed V and J ends, which lost 3 bases and 3 bases, there was a span of 4 bases. The germline V gene encodes CDR1 KGHSH and CDR2 LQKENI. The CDR3 has 12 residues. The CDR3 bases are TGTGCCAGCTCACCCTTTACAGATACGCAGTATTTT. It encodes CASSPFTDTQYF. The variable domain in full, with the rest retrieved from reference TRBV18 and TRBJ2-3, is NAGVMQNPRHLVRRRGQEARLRCSPMKGHSHVYWYRQLPEEGLKFMVYLQKENIIDESGMPKERFSAEFPKEGPSILRIQQVVRGDSAAYFCASSPFTDTQYFGPGTRLTVL.

The rearrangement joins TRBV4-1 to TRBJ2-1, with 11 nucleotides matching TRBD2. CDR1 is MGHRA, CDR2 YSYEKL, per germline. The CDR3 covers 16 residues. The ends lost 3 bases at V and 6 bases at J; junction bases unmatched: 7. CDR3 amino acids: CASSQAGLAGGNEQFF. The DNA for the CDR3 is TGCGCCAGCAGCCAGGCGGGGCTAGCGGGAGGCAATGAGCAGTTCTTC.

The CDR3 protein is CASSTGLAGVNEQFF. The CDR3 coding sequence is TGTGCCAGTAGTACCGGACTAGCGGGAGTAAATGAGCAGTTCTTC. The J gene is TRBJ2-1, the V gene TRBV19, with 13 positions matching TRBD2. The germline gives CDR1 LNHDA, CDR2 SQIVND (reference sequence). The junction had 4 bases not matched to a gene; V was cut back by 4 bases and J by 7 bases. There are 15 residues in the CDR3.

The chain has TRBV11-3 and TRBJ2-1; 10 nucleotides match TRBD2. V lost 5 bases to trimming and J lost 6 bases; unmatched junction nucleotides: 10. CDR1 and CDR2 from the germline V gene are SGHNT and YENEEA. This CDR3 has 16 amino acids. CDR3: CASSPRSGRASNEQFF. The CDR3 DNA reads TGTGCCAGCAGCCCGAGGAGCGGGAGGGCCTCCAATGAGCAGTTCTTC.

V usage is TRBV19 and J usage is TRBJ2-1; unclear D gene. Deletions cut 0 bases from V and 9 bases from J, with 12 bases between. CDR1 is LNHDA and CDR2 is SQIVND in the germline V gene (reference sequence). The CDR3 covers 14 residues. The CDR3 sequence is CASSIDTTMGEQFF. CDR3 sequence (DNA): TGTGCCAGTAGTATAGATACCACGATGGGTGAGCAGTTCTTC.

The genes are TRBV5-1 and TRBJ2-7, with TRBD1 as a possible D gene (5 bases). Between the trimmed V and J ends, which lost 0 bases and 0 bases, there was a span of 10 bases. The CDR3 has 15 residues. From germline, CDR1 is SGHRS and CDR2 YFSETQ. CDR3 in amino acids: CASSLAPGNSYEQYF. CDR3 bases: TGCGCCAGCAGCTTGGCCCCAGGGAACTCCTACGAGCAGTACTTC.

The V and J genes are TRBV6-5 and TRBJ2-7; D ambiguous. Trimming left V 8 bases short and J 6 bases short, with 20 bases between. The V gene's germline CDR1 is MNHEY and CDR2 SVGAGI. The CDR3 length is 14 residues. For the CDR3, the DNA is TGTGCCAGCTCGCCGTATTTCACCGGGTCCGAGCAGTACTTC. It specifies CASSPYFTGSEQYF.

The V gene is TRBV5-5, the J gene TRBJ1-4; D is possibly TRBD1 (6 bases). Germline-derived CDR1 and CDR2 are SGHKS and YYEKEE (reference sequence). Trimming left V 2 bases short and J 2 bases short, with 10 bases between. The CDR3 sequence is 15 residues long. The CDR3 DNA reads TGTGCCAGCAGCTTAAACACAGGGACTAATGAAAAACTGTTTTTT. Its protein product is CASSLNTGTNEKLFF.

The gene calls are TRBV28 and TRBJ2-5, with D possibly matching TRBD2 (5 bases). The germline V gene has CDR1 MDHEN and CDR2 SYDVKM. There are 15 residues in the CDR3. The germline V and J ends were trimmed by 6 bases and 4 bases, with 18 bases remaining between them. Here the CDR3 DNA reads TGTGCCAGCAGCCGATTGAGGGCGCAAGGAGAGACCCAGTACTTC. Amino acid sequence: CASSRLRAQGETQYF. Supplemented by reference TRBV28 and TRBJ2-5, the full variable domain reads DVKVTQSSRYLVKRTGEKVFLECVQDMDHENMFWYRQDPGLGLRLIYFSYDVKMKEKGDIPEGYSVSREKKERFSLILESASTNQTSMYLCASSRLRAQGETQYFGPGTRLLVL.

The chain uses TRBV6-6 and TRBJ1-1; no firm D call. V lost 7 bases and J 1 base, leaving 10 bases between the germline ends. The CDR3 is made up of 13 amino acids. The germline V gene encodes CDR1 MNHNY and CDR2 SVGAGI (reference sequence). As DNA, the CDR3 is TGTGCCAGCAAGGGCCCCGGGAACACTGAAGCTTTCTTT. Protein product: CASKGPGNTEAFF.

The chain links TRBV2 to TRBJ1-5, with no clear D. Trimming pared 7 bases from V and 2 bases from J, leaving 15 bases between. The CDR3 extends over 15 amino acids. In germline, CDR1 is SNHLY, CDR2 FYNNEI. This chain's CDR3 is CASKAAEWGNQPQHF. Written as DNA, the CDR3 is TGTGCCAGCAAGGCGGCGGAGTGGGGCAATCAGCCCCAGCATTTT. Full variable domain (rest looked up from reference TRBV2 and TRBJ1-5): EPEVTQTPSHQVTQMGQEVILRCVPISNHLYFYWYRQILGQKVEFLVSFYNNEISEKSEIFDDQFSVERPDGSNFTLKIRSTKLEDSAMYFCASKAAEWGNQPQHFGDGTRLSIL.

This rearrangement joins TRBV15 to TRBJ2-1; D is perhaps TRBD2 (7 bases). The CDR3 covers 16 residues. Trimming shortened V by 0 bases and J by 8 bases, and 17 bases separated the two germline ends. Germline CDR1 reads LNHNV; CDR2 reads YYDKDF (reference sequence). The DNA for the CDR3 is TGTGCCACCAGCAGAGATGTCGGGGGGCGAGATGATGAGCAGTTCTTC. It yields the protein CATSRDVGGRDDEQFF. The full variable domain, completed using reference TRBV15 and TRBJ2-1, is DAMVIQNPRYQVTQFGKPVTLSCSQTLNHNVMYWYQQKSSQAPKLLFHYYDKDFNNEADTPDNFQSRRPNTSFCFLDIRSPGLGDTAMYLCATSRDVGGRDDEQFFGPGTRLTVL.

The chain has TRBV19 and TRBJ2-1; no definite D call. Trimming shortened V by 5 bases and J by 0 bases, and 14 bases separated the two germline ends. Germline CDR1 and CDR2: LNHDA and SQIVND (reference sequence). CDR3 length equals 16 residues. Written as DNA, the CDR3 is TGTGCCAGTAGTGCCCACGGGCGCCTCTCCTACAATGAGCAGTTCTTC. Its protein is CASSAHGRLSYNEQFF.

The chain combines TRBV6-6 with TRBJ2-7; D might be TRBD2 (5 bases). CDR1 and CDR2 from the germline V gene are MNHNY and SVGAGI (reference sequence). The V gene lost 6 bases and the J gene lost 3 bases, with 12 bases spanning the gap. The CDR3 runs to 13 residues. Here the CDR3 reads CASSTGIHYEQYF. The CDR3 DNA is TGTGCCAGCAGCACCGGGATCCACTACGAGCAGTACTTC.

The V gene is TRBV6-1, the J gene TRBJ1-1; D not certain. This CDR3 is built from 14 residues. With 1 base removed from V and 1 base from J, the gap between germline ends came to 7 bases. Germline V gives CDR1 MNHNS, CDR2 SASEGT. The CDR3 region is CASSEGPQNTEAFF. CDR3 nucleotides: TGTGCCAGCAGTGAAGGCCCCCAGAACACTGAAGCTTTCTTT.

This chain uses TRBV6-1 with TRBJ1-5; D not resolved. The CDR3 is made up of 16 amino acids. Trimming cost V 1 base and J 3 bases, with 13 bases left between them. CDR1 is MNHNS, CDR2 SASEGT, per germline. The CDR3 DNA reads TGTGCCAGCAGTGAAGTTGGGTCGAGAATCAATCAGCCCCAGCATTTT. Translation gives CASSEVGSRINQPQHF.

The J gene is TRBJ2-5, the V gene TRBV5-1, with D maybe TRBD1 (6 bases). The CDR3 loop spans 13 amino acids. V was trimmed by 0 bases and J by 4 bases, leaving 7 bases between them. Germline CDR1 and CDR2: SGHRS and YFSETQ. Here the CDR3 reads CASSLGQVETQYF. In nucleotides, the CDR3 is TGCGCCAGCAGCTTGGGACAGGTAGAGACCCAGTACTTC.

The V call is TRBV25-1, the J call TRBJ2-2, with 7 bases identical to TRBD2. The CDR3 is 16 residues long. Germline-derived CDR1 and CDR2 are MGHDK and SYGVNS. J was trimmed by 0 bases and V by 4 bases; bases with no gene match: 5. CDR3 protein: CASSAGTTPNTGELFF. For the CDR3, the DNA is TGTGCCAGCAGTGCGGGGACTACCCCGAACACCGGGGAGCTGTTTTTT. Supplemented by reference TRBV25-1 and TRBJ2-2, the full variable domain reads EADIYQTPRYLVIGTGKKITLECSQTMGHDKMYWYQQDPGMELHLIHYSYGVNSTEKGDLSSESTVSRIRTEHFPLTLESARPSHTSQYLCASSAGTTPNTGELFFGEGSRLTVL.

The V call is TRBV11-2, the J call TRBJ2-7; the D gene is possibly TRBD2 (7 bases). The CDR3 runs to 16 residues. Trimming pared 5 bases from V and 3 bases from J, leaving 20 bases between. Germline V gene sequence: CDR1 SGHAT, CDR2 FQNNGV. DNA of the CDR3: TGTGCCAGCAGCCACGGGGTGCGGGGGCTTTTCTACGAGCAGTACTTC. Amino acids: CASSHGVRGLFYEQYF. Together with reference TRBV11-2 and TRBJ2-7, the CDR3 gives the full variable domain: EAGVAQSPRYKIIEKRQSVAFWCNPISGHATLYWYQQILGQGPKLLIQFQNNGVVDDSQLPKDRFSAERLKGVDSTLKIQPAKLEDSAVYLCASSHGVRGLFYEQYFGPGTRLTVT.

V is TRBV11-2 and J is TRBJ2-6; D perhaps matches TRBD2 (5 bases). Germline lookup yields CDR1 SGHAT and CDR2 FQNNGV. Between the trimmed V and J ends, which lost 5 bases and 0 bases, there was a span of 17 bases. This CDR3 region has 18 residues. CDR3 in amino acids: CASSPGSQINSGANVLTF. CDR3 bases: TGTGCCAGCAGCCCGGGGTCACAAATAAACTCTGGGGCCAACGTCCTGACTTTC.

V gene TRBV5-1 combines with J gene TRBJ2-5; D is possibly TRBD1 (5 bases). The assigned J gene may be wrong: the sequence end matches TRBJ2-7 better. Germline CDR1 and CDR2: SGHRS and YFSETQ. The CDR3 is made up of 12 amino acids. The CDR3 coding sequence is TGCGCCAGCAGCTCTCAGGGATACGAGCAGTACTTC. It specifies CASSSQGYEQYF.

The chain links TRBV10-3 to TRBJ1-5, with 7 bases lining up with TRBD1. The CDR3 totals 15 residues. Germline V gives CDR1 ENHRY, CDR2 SYGVKD. J gave up 2 bases and V 6 bases, and 7 bases lay outside the gene matches. The DNA for the CDR3 is TGTGCCATCAGCAGAGAGGGGGCGCGCAATCAGCCCCAGCATTTT. It encodes CAISREGARNQPQHF.

The chain is built from TRBV7-9 and TRBJ1-2, with unresolved D. Germline V gene sequence: CDR1 SEHNR, CDR2 FQNEAQ (reference sequence). V lost 4 bases and J 8 bases, leaving 14 bases between the germline ends. The CDR3 covers 13 residues. In DNA, the CDR3 is TGTGCCAGCAGCTCCCCACAGAGGTTGGGCTACACCTTC. This sequence encodes CASSSPQRLGYTF.

The rearrangement joins TRBV28 to TRBJ1-1; 7 bases match TRBD1. This CDR3 spans 11 amino acids. Germline lookup yields CDR1 MDHEN and CDR2 SYDVKM. V lost 6 bases and J lost 9; bases outside the gene matches: 4. The CDR3 DNA is TGTGCCAGCAGGATGGGACAGAAAGCTTTCTTT. The encoded protein is CASRMGQKAFF.

The rearrangement uses TRBV28 and TRBJ2-7; a weak D match, TRBD1 (5 bases). Germline V gene lookup returns CDR1 MDHEN and CDR2 SYDVKM. The CDR3 totals 15 residues. Trimming removed 2 bases at V and 6 bases at J, with 17 bases between. The CDR3 reads CASSLIRRVLREQYF. In DNA form, the CDR3 reads TGTGCCAGCAGTTTAATTCGCAGGGTTCTTCGCGAGCAGTACTTC.

V is TRBV18 and J is TRBJ1-1; 7 positions agree with TRBD1. This CDR3 spans 15 amino acids. CDR1 and CDR2 (germline): KGHSH, LQKENI. With 5 bases clipped from V and 6 bases from J, the junction kept 12 bases outside the gene matches. The CDR3 region is CASSVTGRLLPEAFF. The CDR3 region has the DNA TGTGCCAGCTCAGTGACAGGGCGGCTTCTCCCTGAAGCTTTCTTT.

This sequence joins TRBV5-6 and TRBJ2-3; 12 bases fit TRBD2. V trimming: 4 bases; J trimming: 9 bases; junction bases outside the gene matches: 12. Germline CDR1 and CDR2: SGHDT and YYEEEE. The CDR3 is made up of 16 amino acids. CDR3 sequence (DNA): TGTGCCAGCAGCCAGGGACTAGCGGGCACCTGGGGAACGCAGTATTTT. This codes for CASSQGLAGTWGTQYF.